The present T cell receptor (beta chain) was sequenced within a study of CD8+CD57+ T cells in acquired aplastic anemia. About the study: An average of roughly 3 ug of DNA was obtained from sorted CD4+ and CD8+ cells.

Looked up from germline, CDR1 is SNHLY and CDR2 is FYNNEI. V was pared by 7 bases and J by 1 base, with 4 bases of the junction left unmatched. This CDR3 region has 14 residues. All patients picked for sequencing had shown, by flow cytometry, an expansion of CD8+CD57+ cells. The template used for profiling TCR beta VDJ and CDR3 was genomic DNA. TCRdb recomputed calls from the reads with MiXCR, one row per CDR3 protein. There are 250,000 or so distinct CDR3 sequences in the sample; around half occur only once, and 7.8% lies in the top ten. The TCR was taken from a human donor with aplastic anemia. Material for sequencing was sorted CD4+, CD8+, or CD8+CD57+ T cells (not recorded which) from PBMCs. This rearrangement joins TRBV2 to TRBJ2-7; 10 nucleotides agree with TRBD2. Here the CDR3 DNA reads TGTGCCAGCATGCTAGCGGGAGAATCCTACGAGCAGTACTTC. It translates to CASMLAGESYEQYF. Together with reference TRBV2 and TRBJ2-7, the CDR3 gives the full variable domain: EPEVTQTPSHQVTQMGQEVILRCVPISNHLYFYWYRQILGQKVEFLVSFYNNEISEKSEIFDDQFSVERPDGSNFTLKIRSTKLEDSAMYFCASMLAGESYEQYFGPGTRLTVT.